This T cell receptor beta chain was captured in a study of blood T cells in healthy people across ages. CDR3 length equals 13 residues. In germline, CDR1 is WNHNN, CDR2 SYGVQD (reference sequence). V lost 0 bases, J lost 3 bases, and 6 bases lay in between. With a J-beta primer mix and a sample-barcoded 5' primer, a second PCR ran 7 to 11 cycles. Each cDNA molecule, via a template-switch adaptor with 12 random nucleotides, was tagged. TCRdb re-called the 5' RACE reads through MiXCR, storing one row per CDR3 protein. Counted here are about 830,000 distinct CDR3 sequences, roughly 64% occurring once; the ten biggest clones make up roughly 22%. Overall study findings and caveats: In long-lived donors, naive CD4+ cell counts and diversity exceeded those of aged donors.

As concerns this clonotype: Its antigen is not known.

The material sequenced was blood. The source is a man aged 25 to 40 in good health. The V gene is TRBV10-1, the J gene TRBJ2-7; D is undetermined. Here the CDR3 DNA reads TGCGCCAGCAGTGAGTCTAAGGGCTACGAGCAGTACTTC. Translated: CASSESKGYEQYF.